This T cell receptor (beta chain) originates from a study of blood T cell repertoires in COVID-19. Overall study context: Acute and convalescent COVID-19 samples came from the United States, Italy and Spain. T cells, B-cell-depleted T cells, or PBMCs provided the cDNA or gDNA that served as material.

CDR3 length equals 13 residues. Germline V CDR1 and CDR2: KGHSH, LQKENI. V dropped 3 bases and J dropped 0 bases, with 5 bases sitting between them. Methods used by the authors: Nucleated cell number was recorded as an estimate derived from reference gene primer amplification. Sequenced by immunoSEQ multiplex PCR; TCRdb stores in-frame clones only, minus some. D and trimming were read from the DNA, whereas the V and J calls and clone size are those reported in that table. The data hold about 220,000 clones, with more than 65% observed a single time. The sample taken for sequencing was peripheral blood. The rearrangement joins TRBV18 to TRBJ1-1; unclear D gene. The sequence came from a woman at least 80 years old with acute or convalescent COVID-19. The CDR3 nucleotides are TGTGCCAGCTCACCCGACATGAACACTGAAGCTTTCTTT. It is translated as CASSPDMNTEAFF.